The next 25 T cell receptor beta chains were all read from a single sample in a study of Tregs in tolerant kidney transplant recipients. Related graft donors supplied nonmyeloablative bone marrow transplants, and mixed chimerism was transient. Some clones are missing from TCRdb's copy, which holds only in-frame ones; the method was immunoSEQ multiplex PCR. The table lists about 50,000 clones, around nine tenths of them singletons. Sequenced here: CD8+ T cells from blood (PBMCs), sampled 12 months after the transplant. All receptors come from a human patient who received a combined kidney and bone marrow transplant. Some T cells here may be from the graft donor.

This chain connects TRBV9 to TRBJ1-5, with a possible D match to TRBD1 (5 bases). The CDR3 runs to 15 residues. Germline V gene data show CDR1 as SGDLS and CDR2 as YYNGEE. Trimming took off 0 bases at V and 6 bases at J, with 13 bases between the two ends. DNA of the CDR3: TGTGCCAGCAGCGTAGGGGCAGGGCAGCGTCAGCCCCAGCATTTT. Protein product: CASSVGAGQRQPQHF.

The chain carries TRBV15 and TRBJ2-7; no firm D call. The CDR3 contains 15 residues. From germline, CDR1 is LNHNV and CDR2 YYDKDF (reference sequence). The ends were cut back, 0 bases at V and 2 bases at J, with 11 bases in the middle. The CDR3 DNA is TGTGCCACCAGCAGAGATCTTGGGCAGACCTACGAGCAGTACTTC. It translates to CATSRDLGQTYEQYF.

The chain joins TRBV7-3 to TRBJ1-1, with TRBD1 identical over 7 bases. CDR3 length: 12 amino acids. V trimming: 4 bases; J trimming: 11 bases; junction bases outside the gene matches: 7. From germline, CDR1 is SGHTA and CDR2 FQGTGA. In DNA form, the CDR3 reads TGTGCCAGCAGCTCCTTAGGGGGCCGCGCTTTCTTT. It yields the protein CASSSLGGRAFF.

V is TRBV4-2 and J is TRBJ2-1; 7 bases map to TRBD2. V was clipped by 1 base and J by 4 bases; unmatched bases: 4. Germline-derived CDR1 and CDR2 are LGHNA and YNFKEQ. The CDR3 is 15 amino acids. CDR3 sequence: CASSQAAGSYNEQFF. CDR3 nucleotides: TGTGCCAGCAGCCAAGCAGCGGGGTCGTACAATGAGCAGTTCTTC.

V usage is TRBV11-3 and J usage is TRBJ2-3; the match to TRBD1 covers 8 bases. Germline assignment: CDR1 SGHNT and CDR2 YENEEA. The CDR3 sequence is 15 residues long. V was pared by 2 bases and J by 5 bases, with 6 bases of the junction left unmatched. CDR3 region: CASSLRTGHGDTQYF. The DNA for the CDR3 is TGTGCCAGCAGCTTACGGACAGGGCATGGAGATACGCAGTATTTT.

The rearrangement links TRBV5-6 to TRBJ2-7, with D unclear. Germline CDR1 and CDR2: SGHDT and YYEEEE. V lost 2 bases to trimming and J lost 0 bases, with 9 bases between them. This CDR3 is 14 amino acids long. Written as DNA, the CDR3 is TGTGCCAGCAGCTTCACGGTAAGCTCCTACGAGCAGTACTTC. Its protein is CASSFTVSSYEQYF.

The gene calls are TRBV9 and TRBJ2-7; no reliable D call. Deletions cut 0 bases from V and 0 bases from J, with 10 bases between. Germline lookup yields CDR1 SGDLS and CDR2 YYNGEE. The CDR3 is 15 amino acids. CDR3 nucleotide sequence: TGTGCCAGCAGCGTAGATGCGTTTAGCTCCTACGAGCAGTACTTC. Translation gives CASSVDAFSSYEQYF.

The V and J genes are TRBV30 and TRBJ2-3; 12 bases fit TRBD2. This CDR3 is built from 19 residues. The germline gives CDR1 GTSNPN, CDR2 SVGIG (reference sequence). With V trimmed by 3 bases and J by 0 bases, 13 bases remained unmatched. CDR3 sequence: CAWSDWRWTSGTSTDTQYF. In DNA form, the CDR3 reads TGTGCCTGGAGCGATTGGAGATGGACTAGCGGGACTAGCACAGATACGCAGTATTTT.

The J gene is TRBJ2-1, the V gene TRBV5-1; 11 nucleotides agree with TRBD1. The V and J ends lost 1 base and 8 bases, in that order; junction bases with no gene match: 8. Germline CDR1 reads SGHRS; CDR2 reads YFSETQ. The CDR3 totals 16 residues. The CDR3 protein is CASSLSPGQGAYEQFF. For the CDR3, the DNA is TGCGCCAGCAGCTTGTCCCCCGGACAGGGGGCGTATGAGCAGTTCTTC.

V usage is TRBV4-2 and J usage is TRBJ1-2; D is unresolved. CDR3 length equals 14 residues. Trimming pared 0 bases from V and 8 bases from J, leaving 13 bases between. Germline V gene data show CDR1 as LGHNA and CDR2 as YNFKEQ. The CDR3 coding sequence is TGTGCCAGCAGCCAAGACGTCGGCGGTTGGGGCTACACCTTC. Translating it yields CASSQDVGGWGYTF.

The chain combines TRBV4-2 with TRBJ2-7; no clear D gene. CDR3 length: 11 amino acids. The V gene's germline CDR1 is LGHNA and CDR2 YNFKEQ. Trimming removed 1 base at V and 6 bases at J, with 4 bases between. The CDR3, as DNA: TGTGCCAGCAGCCAAGGTCTCGAGCAGTACTTC. This gives the protein CASSQGLEQYF.

The J gene is TRBJ2-7, the V gene TRBV7-9; a possible D gene is TRBD2 (5 bases). Germline V gene lookup returns CDR1 SEHNR and CDR2 FQNEAQ (reference sequence). CDR3 length equals 14 residues. Trimming stripped 5 bases from V and 7 bases from J, with 18 bases between. The CDR3 DNA reads as TGTGCCAGCAGCCCTAGCTCCGGTGGGAAGGAGCAGTACTTC. This gives the protein CASSPSSGGKEQYF.

V usage is TRBV4-2 and J usage is TRBJ1-5; 7 nucleotides line up with TRBD1. This CDR3 is built from 15 residues. Losses at the gene ends were 3 bases for V and 7 bases for J; bases not matched to a gene: 9. CDR1 is LGHNA and CDR2 is YNFKEQ in the germline V gene. CDR3 sequence: CASSQEKGAKQPQHF. The DNA of the CDR3 is TGTGCCAGCAGCCAGGAGAAGGGGGCCAAACAGCCCCAGCATTTT.

This sequence joins TRBV4-1 and TRBJ2-5; 9 nucleotides line up with TRBD2. This CDR3 spans 18 amino acids. V dropped 4 bases and J dropped 6; count of bases not matched to a gene: 18. Germline loops: CDR1 MGHRA, CDR2 YSYEKL. The CDR3 protein is CASSLVYPLAGQGKTQYF. The CDR3 DNA follows: TGCGCCAGCAGCCTCGTATACCCCCTAGCGGGGCAAGGGAAGACCCAGTACTTC.

The chain employs TRBV12-5 and TRBJ2-1, with 13 positions matching TRBD2. CDR3 length equals 17 residues. From germline, CDR1 is LGHNT and CDR2 FRNRAP. The V gene end was trimmed by 5 bases and the J gene end by 4 bases; junction bases not matched to a gene: 8. This CDR3 is CASGAGLAGASYNEQFF. The CDR3 DNA is TGTGCTAGTGGTGCCGGACTAGCGGGAGCATCTTACAATGAGCAGTTCTTC.

This rearrangement joins TRBV4-3 to TRBJ2-6, with 11 bases matching TRBD2. Per germline, CDR1 LGHNA and CDR2 YSLEER. The CDR3 totals 19 residues. The V segment lost 0 bases and the J segment 0 bases; nucleotides outside the gene matches: 4. This CDR3 reads CASSQDRLAGFSGANVLTF. In nucleotides, the CDR3 is TGCGCCAGCAGCCAAGATAGACTAGCGGGATTCTCTGGGGCCAACGTCCTGACTTTC.

This clone was recorded only once. V is TRBV9 and J is TRBJ2-7; possibly TRBD2 for D (8 bases). Trimming took off 4 bases at V and 5 bases at J, with 16 bases between the two ends. The germline V gene encodes CDR1 SGDLS and CDR2 YYNGEE. The CDR3 loop spans 14 amino acids. For the CDR3, the DNA is TGTGCCAGCAGCCCGCCGGGAGGGGGCGACGAGCAGTACTTC. Translated: CASSPPGGGDEQYF.

The V call is TRBV7-2, the J call TRBJ2-7; maybe TRBD2 (6 bases). The germline V gene has CDR1 SGHTA and CDR2 FQGNSA. The V end was cut by 6 bases, the J end by 3 bases, with 18 bases between. There are 15 residues in the CDR3. The CDR3 DNA follows: TGTGCCAGCAGTCCGCCCCCGGGACTTAGCTACGAGCAGTACTTC. Translated: CASSPPPGLSYEQYF.

J is TRBJ2-4 and V is TRBV7-9; TRBD2 matches at 10 bases. V was clipped by 5 bases and J by 13 bases; unmatched bases: 11. The CDR3 runs 14 residues. The V gene's germline CDR1 is SEHNR and CDR2 FQNEAQ (reference sequence). The CDR3 nucleotides are TGTGCCAGCAGCCATCCCATAGCGGGGGGCCCCCAGTACTTC. It encodes CASSHPIAGGPQYF.

A note on this clone: One end of the junction fails to match germline, which may point to a read error. Different DNA sequences within this sample yield the same CDR3. This chain links TRBV6-5 with TRBJ1-2; 8 bases agree with TRBD1. Per the germline V gene, CDR1 is MNHEY and CDR2 is SVGAGI. The CDR3 is 14 amino acids. The DNA of the CDR3 is TGTGCCAGCAGTCTGACAGGGGTTAACTATGGTTACACCTTC. This encodes CASSLTGVNYGYTF.

This clone was counted once. The chain combines TRBV28 with TRBJ1-2; 7 nucleotides agree with TRBD1. This CDR3 is 15 amino acids long. J gave up 3 bases and V 3 bases, and 7 bases lay outside the gene matches. Looked up from germline, CDR1 is MDHEN and CDR2 is SYDVKM. CDR3 DNA sequence: TGTGCCAGCAGTTTGTTAGGGGGCGCGCACTATGGCTACACCTTC. Translating it yields CASSLLGGAHYGYTF.

CDR3 in DNA: TGTGCCAGCAGCCGGGAACTAGCGGTGCAGTACTTC. This sequence encodes CASSRELAVQYF. This rearrangement joins TRBV13 to TRBJ2-7; 8 bases map to TRBD2. The germline V gene has CDR1 PRHDT and CDR2 FYEKMQ (reference sequence). The CDR3 length is 12 residues. The trim removed 5 bases at V and 9 bases at J, leaving 6 bases unmatched.

The rearrangement uses TRBV6-5 and TRBJ2-2, with unresolved D. The V gene's germline CDR1 is MNHEY and CDR2 SVGAGI. Between the trimmed V and J ends, which lost 0 bases and 7 bases, there was a span of 12 bases. The CDR3 extends over 15 amino acids. The CDR3 sequence: CASSYSDLFGGELFF. The CDR3 DNA reads TGTGCCAGCAGTTACTCTGACTTGTTTGGCGGGGAGCTGTTTTTT.

The V gene is TRBV7-3, the J gene TRBJ2-3; 7 nucleotides match TRBD2. V was clipped by 5 bases and J by 4 bases; unmatched bases: 9. The CDR3 sequence is 15 residues long. Germline V gene sequence: CDR1 SGHTA, CDR2 FQGTGA. The CDR3 DNA is TGTGCCAGCAGCCGACTAGCATTAGCCTCAGATACGCAGTATTTT. Translation: CASSRLALASDTQYF.

This chain connects TRBV27 to TRBJ2-5; TRBD2 might be the D (5 bases). The V gene lost 2 bases and the J gene lost 1 base, with 5 bases spanning the gap. The CDR3 totals 13 residues. From germline, CDR1 is MNHEY and CDR2 SMNVEV (reference sequence). As DNA, the CDR3 is TGTGCCAGCAGTTTAAGCGGCCAAGAGACCCAGTACTTC. Amino acid sequence: CASSLSGQETQYF.